Listed below are T cell receptor beta chains from one sample, sequenced in a study of control samples from healthy donors and cancer patients. Generated by immunoSEQ multiplex PCR, the TCRdb table keeps only in-frame clones and is missing some. This table holds 150,000 to 200,000 clones, around 94% found once. The specimen sequenced was blood. All receptors come from a man aged 30-40 years in good health. The CDR3 runs from the conserved cysteine through the conserved F or W. The D gene is left open where the match is weak. Size is omitted from some rows. Given values are once, few, many or a class for expanded clones.

v_call,d_call,cdr3_length,j_call,clone_size,cdr3_aa,cdr3_nt
TRBV7-2,-,13,TRBJ1-2,-,CASSLVVRQVLTF,TGTGCCAGCAGCTTAGTTGTCAGGCAAGTCCTGACCTTC
TRBV3-1/TRBV3-2,-,13,TRBJ2-1,-,CASREGVLGEQFF,TGTGCCAGCAGAGAGGGAGTATTGGGTGAGCAGTTCTTC
TRBV5-1,TRBD2,16,TRBJ2-3,-,CASSLWTGRGGNTQYF,TGCGCCAGCAGCTTGTGGACGGGGCGCGGGGGGAATACGCAGTATTTT
TRBV5-6,TRBD1,16,TRBJ1-1,-,CASSYGTGNMNTEAFF,TGTGCCAGCAGCTATGGGACAGGGAACATGAACACTGAAGCTTTCTTT
TRBV4-1,-,16,TRBJ2-3,-,CASSSTDIGGTDTQYF,TGCGCCAGCAGCTCCACAGATATCGGGGGCACAGATACGCAGTATTTT
TRBV20-1,-,11,TRBJ1-1,-,CSARRETEAFF,TGCAGTGCTAGACGAGAGACTGAAGCTTTCTTT
TRBV5-6,-,13,TRBJ1-2,-,CASSLVGEYGYTF,TGTGCCAGCAGCTTGGTCGGCGAGTATGGCTACACCTTC
TRBV5-4,-,15,TRBJ1-2,-,CASSLVHPGFYGYTF,TGTGCCAGCAGCTTGGTACACCCAGGATTTTATGGCTACACCTTC
TRBV7-2,TRBD1,16,TRBJ2-7,-,CASSSPRAGGVVEQYF,TGTGCCAGCAGCTCCCCCCGGGCAGGGGGTGTAGTCGAGCAGTACTTC
TRBV7-9,-,15,TRBJ1-3,-,CASSRGAGAGNTIYF,TGTGCCAGCAGCCGAGGAGCAGGGGCTGGAAACACCATATATTTT
TRBV6-1,-,19,TRBJ2-3,-,CASSERLASMGVSTDTQYF,TGTGCCAGCAGTGAACGGCTAGCTAGCATGGGGGTAAGCACAGATACGCAGTATTTT
TRBV13,-,14,TRBJ1-6,-,CASSSDTNNSPLHF,TGTGCCAGCAGCTCCGATACTAATAATTCACCCCTCCACTTT
TRBV7-9,-,11,TRBJ1-6,-,CASSLESPLHF,TGTGCCAGCAGCTTAGAGTCACCCCTCCACTTT
TRBV18,TRBD1,14,TRBJ1-2,-,CASSPGQGSYGYTF,TGTGCCAGCTCACCAGGACAGGGTAGCTATGGCTACACCTTC
TRBV9,-,15,TRBJ2-2,-,CASSYLGGTTGELFF,TGTGCCAGCAGCTACTTGGGGGGAACCACCGGGGAGCTGTTTTTT
TRBV6-5,TRBD2,15,TRBJ2-3,-,CASRGLVAGADTQYF,TGTGCCAGCAGGGGGCTAGTAGCGGGGGCAGATACGCAGTATTTT
TRBV30,-,15,TRBJ2-3,-,CAWSVFGESTDTQYF,TGTGCCTGGAGTGTATTTGGCGAAAGCACAGATACGCAGTATTTT
TRBV7-2,-,15,TRBJ1-3,-,CASSFGPGPGNTIYF,-
TRBV5-6,-,13,TRBJ2-7,once,CASSLRWAYEQYF,TGTGCCAGCAGCTTACGCTGGGCCTACGAGCAGTACTTC
TRBV3-1/TRBV3-2,-,14,TRBJ2-5,-,CASSPPRYGETQYF,TGTGCCAGCAGCCCCCCTAGGTACGGGGAGACCCAGTACTTC
TRBV7-2,-,14,TRBJ2-2,-,CASSLVGRGGELFF,TGTGCCAGCAGCTTAGTGGGTAGAGGTGGGGAGCTGTTTTTT
TRBV9,TRBD2,16,TRBJ2-2,-,CASSFPAGAYTGELFF,TGTGCCAGCAGCTTCCCAGCGGGGGCCTACACCGGGGAGCTGTTTTTT
TRBV7-8,-,14,TRBJ1-2,-,CASSLDGINYGYTF,TGTGCCAGCAGCTTAGATGGGATCAACTATGGCTACACCTTC
TRBV6-1,-,12,TRBJ2-7,-,CASSEGGYEQYF,TGTGCCAGCAGCGAAGGGGGCTACGAGCAGTACTTC
TRBV12-3/TRBV12-4,-,13,TRBJ1-4,-,CASSLPGDEKLFF,TGTGCCAGCAGTTTACCGGGGGATGAAAAACTGTTTTTT
TRBV5-1,TRBD1,14,TRBJ1-1,-,CASSVGQMNTEAFF,TGCGCCAGCAGCGTGGGACAGATGAACACTGAAGCTTTCTTT
TRBV7-7,-,14,TRBJ2-5,-,CASSSRGGVETQYF,TGTGCCAGCAGCTCACGAGGGGGGGTAGAGACCCAGTACTTC
TRBV9,-,13,TRBJ2-7,-,CASSATGAYEQYF,TGTGCCAGCAGCGCAACGGGAGCCTACGAGCAGTACTTC
TRBV30,TRBD1,15,TRBJ1-6,-,CAWSVFGTGDSPLHF,TGTGCCTGGAGTGTATTCGGGACAGGGGATTCACCCCTCCACTTT
TRBV19,-,17,TRBJ1-1,-,CASTRGGSSSMNTEAFF,TGTGCCAGTACCCGTGGGGGGAGTTCCTCCATGAACACTGAAGCTTTCTTT
TRBV6-4,-,13,TRBJ1-6,-,CASSEAGNSPLHF,TGTGCCAGCAGTGAGGCGGGTAATTCACCCCTCCACTTT
TRBV27,-,15,TRBJ1-1,-,CASSFQPGGNTEAFF,TGTGCCAGCAGTTTTCAGCCGGGTGGGAACACTGAAGCTTTCTTT
TRBV20-1,-,14,TRBJ2-1,-,CSASREGAQSEQFF,TGCAGTGCTAGTCGAGAAGGGGCGCAAAGTGAGCAGTTCTTC
TRBV30,TRBD1,14,TRBJ1-3,-,CAWSRTGSGNTIYF,TGTGCCTGGAGTCGGACAGGCTCTGGAAACACCATATATTTT
TRBV18,-,16,TRBJ2-5,-,CASSPQITGRGETQYF,TGTGCCAGCTCACCTCAGATTACAGGGAGGGGAGAGACCCAGTACTTC
TRBV9,TRBD1,16,TRBJ2-7,-,CASSARDRSPSYEQYF,TGTGCCAGCAGCGCCCGGGACAGATCGCCCTCCTACGAGCAGTACTTC
TRBV18,-,14,TRBJ1-4,-,CASSPPTDLEKLFF,TGTGCCAGCTCACCACCAACTGACTTGGAAAAACTGTTTTTT